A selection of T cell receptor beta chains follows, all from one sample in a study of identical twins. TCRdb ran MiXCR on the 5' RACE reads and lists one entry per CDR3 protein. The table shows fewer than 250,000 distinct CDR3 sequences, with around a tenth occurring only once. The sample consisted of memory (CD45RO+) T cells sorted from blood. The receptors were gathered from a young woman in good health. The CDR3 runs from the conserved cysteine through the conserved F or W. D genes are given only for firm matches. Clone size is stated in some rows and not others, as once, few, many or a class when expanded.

DNA: TGCGCCAGCTCCCCTGGGAATTACGACGAGCAGTACTTC
CDR3: CASSPGNYDEQYF
V: TRBV10-1
D: .
size: few
J: TRBJ2-7

DNA: TGTGCCAGCAGTTTAAGGATGATTCTCACTGAAGCTTTCTTT
CDR3: CASSLRMILTEAFF
V: TRBV12-3/TRBV12-4
D: .
size: few
J: TRBJ1-1

DNA: TGTGCAAGTCGCCGAGAGGGGGACGGGCACGAGCAGTACTTC
CDR3: CASRREGDGHEQYF
V: TRBV12-2
D: .
size: .
J: TRBJ2-7

DNA: TGTGCCACCAGCAGAGTCGGTTCAGGGGCGTACGAGCAGTACTTC
CDR3: CATSRVGSGAYEQYF
V: TRBV15
D: .
size: .
J: TRBJ2-7

DNA: TGTGCCAGCAGCCACCAAGACAGGTTTGAAGCTTTCTTT
CDR3: CASSHQDRFEAFF
V: TRBV6-2/TRBV6-3
D: .
size: .
J: TRBJ1-1

DNA: TGTGCCAGCAGCCCTTCGGACAGGGCAAGTGAGCAGTTCTTC
CDR3: CASSPSDRASEQFF
V: TRBV3-1
D: TRBD1
size: .
J: TRBJ2-1

DNA: TGTGCCAACCGGGGCAGGGCCCACTCTGGAAACACCATATATTTT
CDR3: CANRGRAHSGNTIYF
V: TRBV6-1
D: .
size: few
J: TRBJ1-3

DNA: TGTGCCAGCAGCTTATCGGTGACAGGCAATGGAAACACCATATATTTT
CDR3: CASSLSVTGNGNTIYF
V: TRBV7-2
D: .
size: .
J: TRBJ1-3

DNA: TGTGCCAGCAGCCACCGGGTCGGTTACGAGCAGTACTTC
CDR3: CASSHRVGYEQYF
V: TRBV3-1
D: .
size: .
J: TRBJ2-7

DNA: TGCGCCAGCCATCCGGGAGGCACGAACACCGGGGAGCTGTTTTTT
CDR3: CASHPGGTNTGELFF
V: TRBV5-1
D: TRBD2
size: many
J: TRBJ2-2

DNA: TGTGCCAGCAGCCCTCAGTGGAATGAGCAGTTCTTC
CDR3: CASSPQWNEQFF
V: TRBV7-2
D: .
size: few
J: TRBJ2-1

DNA: TGTGCCACCATTAGCGGGGGAGGTAGCAATCAGCCCCAGCATTTT
CDR3: CATISGGGSNQPQHF
V: TRBV10-3
D: .
size: .
J: TRBJ1-5

DNA: TGCGCCAGCAGCTTGGGGACAGGGAATCAGCCCCAGCATTTT
CDR3: CASSLGTGNQPQHF
V: TRBV5-1
D: TRBD1
size: many
J: TRBJ1-5

DNA: TGTGCCAGCAGTGTTGAAGTCGGGAATGAGCAGTTCTTC
CDR3: CASSVEVGNEQFF
V: TRBV6-4
D: .
size: few
J: TRBJ2-1

DNA: TGTGCCAGCAGCCAAGTGGGCAGGGAGCAGTACTTC
CDR3: CASSQVGREQYF
V: TRBV14
D: .
size: .
J: TRBJ2-7

DNA: TGCAGTGCTACCCATCTAGCGGGATCATACAATGAGCAGTTCTTC
CDR3: CSATHLAGSYNEQFF
V: TRBV20-1
D: TRBD2
size: few
J: TRBJ2-1

DNA: TGCAGTGCTGCCGGGACAACTAAGGCAGATACGCAGTATTTT
CDR3: CSAAGTTKADTQYF
V: TRBV20-1
D: .
size: .
J: TRBJ2-3

DNA: TGTGCCAGCATTCGAGACGGGGGGGGAGAGACCCAGTACTTC
CDR3: CASIRDGGGETQYF
V: TRBV12-3/TRBV12-4
D: TRBD2
size: .
J: TRBJ2-5

DNA: TGTGCCAGCAGTATGGTCCACGGGGACGGCTACACCTTC
CDR3: CASSMVHGDGYTF
V: TRBV28
D: .
size: .
J: TRBJ1-2

DNA: TGTGCCATCAGGGACGGATTAGGGGAAAAACTGTTTTTT
CDR3: CAIRDGLGEKLFF
V: TRBV10-3
D: .
size: .
J: TRBJ1-4

DNA: TGCAGTGCTACCCCTCGAGGGGTATACGAGCAGTACTTC
CDR3: CSATPRGVYEQYF
V: TRBV20-1
D: .
size: .
J: TRBJ2-7

DNA: TGCGCCAGCAGCTTGGCGCAGGGGGCTTCCGGGGAGCTGTTTTTT
CDR3: CASSLAQGASGELFF
V: TRBV5-1
D: TRBD1
size: .
J: TRBJ2-2

DNA: TGCAGTGCTAGAGCCCCTAACTCTGGGGCCAACGTCCTGACTTTC
CDR3: CSARAPNSGANVLTF
V: TRBV20-1
D: .
size: many
J: TRBJ2-6

DNA: TGTGCCAGCAGGGACATCGTCACAGATACGCAGTATTTT
CDR3: CASRDIVTDTQYF
V: TRBV6-1
D: .
size: .
J: TRBJ2-3

DNA: TGCAGCGTAACTAGCGGCCAAGAGACCCAGTACTTC
CDR3: CSVTSGQETQYF
V: TRBV29-1
D: TRBD2
size: many
J: TRBJ2-5

DNA: TGTGCCAGCAGTTTGGATCCAGAGAGCGGCTACACCTTC
CDR3: CASSLDPESGYTF
V: TRBV12-3/TRBV12-4
D: .
size: .
J: TRBJ1-2

DNA: TGTGCCAGCAGCCAAACTCTCCCTCGGGCCGGGGAGCTGTTTTTT
CDR3: CASSQTLPRAGELFF
V: TRBV3-1
D: .
size: many
J: TRBJ2-2

DNA: TGTGCCAGCAGCTCGACGACAGGGGCCTACGAGCAGTACTTC
CDR3: CASSSTTGAYEQYF
V: TRBV7-6
D: TRBD1
size: .
J: TRBJ2-7

DNA: TGTGCCAGCAGTCCCACGGGGGCGCATCAGCCCCAGCATTTT
CDR3: CASSPTGAHQPQHF
V: TRBV12-3/TRBV12-4
D: .
size: many
J: TRBJ1-5

DNA: TGTGCCAGTAGTACCCGACAGGGGGTGAATTCACCCCTCCACTTT
CDR3: CASSTRQGVNSPLHF
V: TRBV19
D: TRBD1
size: few
J: TRBJ1-6

DNA: TGTGCCAGCAGCTCGTTCCGCGGGGCAGATACGCAGTATTTT
CDR3: CASSSFRGADTQYF
V: TRBV7-2
D: .
size: .
J: TRBJ2-3

DNA: TGTGCCAGCAGTCCGATTGACAGGGATGGAAACACCATATATTTT
CDR3: CASSPIDRDGNTIYF
V: TRBV12-3/TRBV12-4
D: TRBD1
size: few
J: TRBJ1-3

DNA: TGTGCCAGCAGTGACGAAAACGAGCAGTTCTTC
CDR3: CASSDENEQFF
V: TRBV2
D: .
size: .
J: TRBJ2-1